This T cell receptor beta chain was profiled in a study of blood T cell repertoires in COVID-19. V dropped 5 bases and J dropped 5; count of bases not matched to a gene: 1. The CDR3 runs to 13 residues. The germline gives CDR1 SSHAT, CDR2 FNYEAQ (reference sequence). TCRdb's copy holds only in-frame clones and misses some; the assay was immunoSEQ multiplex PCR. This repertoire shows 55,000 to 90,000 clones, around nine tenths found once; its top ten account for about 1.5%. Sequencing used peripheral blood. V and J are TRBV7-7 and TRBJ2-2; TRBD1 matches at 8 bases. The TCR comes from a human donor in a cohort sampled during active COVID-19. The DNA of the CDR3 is TGTGCCAGCAGCAGGGACAGGACCGGGGAGCTGTTTTTT. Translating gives CASSRDRTGELFF.